This T cell receptor beta chain was identified in a study of naive and memory T cell subsets. Findings and caveats of the study: Gini index rose across naive, CM, EM and EMRA in CD4 and CD8.

Separate alpha and beta amplification began at the second PCR step. Deletions cut 3 bases from V and 2 bases from J, with 8 bases between. Germline loops: CDR1 SQVTM, CDR2 ANQGSEA. This CDR3 region has 14 residues. This clonotype appeared many times. Its antigen is unknown. An equimolar mix of two oligonucleotides served as the beta constant-region primer for TRBC1 and TRBC2. Ligated cDNA was amplified by four rounds of PCR with nested alpha and beta constant-region primers and SP2. The cDNA 3' end received a ligated single-stranded oligonucleotide carrying the SP2 primer and a 12-nucleotide UMI. MiXCR, run by TCRdb on the UMI-ligation and nested PCR reads, gives a single entry per CDR3 protein. The table includes 120,000 or so distinct CDR3 sequences, 35% to 40% detected once.

The genes are TRBV29-1 and TRBJ2-6; possibly TRBD1 for D (7 bases). The sequencing sample was made of central memory CD4+ T cells from blood. The receptor was derived from a human donor in good health. CDR3 in amino acids: CSVDRGAGANVLTF. The CDR3 DNA is TGCAGCGTTGACAGGGGGGCTGGGGCCAACGTCCTGACTTTC.